One sample yielded the 18 T cell receptor beta chains listed below, sequenced in a study of cytomegalovirus exposure and HLA in healthy donors. Researchers ran the PCR with 60 Vbeta and 13 Jbeta primers. Only in-frame clones appear in the TCRdb table, and some are missing; sequencing was by immunoSEQ multiplex PCR. Of about 60,000 clones detected, roughly four fifths appear once; the ten largest clones hold around 1.6%. Sequencing used PBMCs. The source of these receptors is a man under 40 in good health and CMV-seronegative.

The J gene is TRBJ1-3, the V gene TRBV28; 11 bases line up with TRBD1. V shed 8 bases, J shed 4 bases, and the junction held 10 bases outside the gene matches. This CDR3 is 16 amino acids long. Germline V gene sequence: CDR1 MDHEN, CDR2 SYDVKM. CDR3 sequence reads: CASQAWTGGHGNTIYF. CDR3 DNA sequence: TGTGCCAGCCAGGCTTGGACAGGGGGCCACGGAAACACCATATATTTT.

The count of this clone is one. The chain combines TRBV19 with TRBJ1-5; D gene unclear. The CDR3 consists of 15 residues. Germline V gene data show CDR1 as LNHDA and CDR2 as SQIVND (reference sequence). The V end lost 3 bases, the J end lost 5 bases, and 14 bases lay between the germline ends. This CDR3 is CASSMSGKGDQPQHF. The CDR3 bases are TGTGCCAGTAGTATGTCGGGGAAGGGCGATCAGCCCCAGCATTTT. Filled out from reference TRBV19 and TRBJ1-5, the complete variable domain reads DGGITQSPKYLFRKEGQNVTLSCEQNLNHDAMYWYRQDPGQGLRLIYYSQIVNDFQKGDIAEGYSVSREKKESFPLTVTSAQKNPTAFYLCASSMSGKGDQPQHFGDGTRLSIL.

This chain joins TRBV2 and TRBJ2-1; weak D call: TRBD1 (6 bases). This CDR3 is 13 amino acids long. V was shortened by 4 bases and J by 4 bases, with 8 bases between the two germline ends. Looked up from germline, CDR1 is SNHLY and CDR2 is FYNNEI. CDR3 nucleotide sequence: TGTGCCAGCAGTGGACAGGCGTACAATGAGCAGTTCTTC. Protein: CASSGQAYNEQFF.

This clone is a singleton in its sample. At one of its ends the junction is not consistent with the germline gene, which may arise from a read error. This chain links TRBV6-1 with TRBJ2-5, with 7 bases aligning to TRBD2. CDR1 is MNHNS, CDR2 SASEGT, per germline. The length of the CDR3 is 15 residues. The CDR3 bases are TGTGCCAGCAGTGAATTTATGGGACTACAAGGGACCCAGTACTTC. This sequence encodes CASSEFMGLQGTQYF.

This chain joins TRBV19 and TRBJ1-1; D ambiguous. The CDR3 extends over 13 amino acids. V was clipped by 4 bases and J by 1 base, with 7 bases between them. Germline values: CDR1 LNHDA, CDR2 SQIVND (reference sequence). The CDR3 loop is CASSTQPNTEAFF. The CDR3 coding sequence is TGTGCCAGTAGTACACAGCCGAACACTGAAGCTTTCTTT.

The CDR3 spells CASRARRQSEAFF. The DNA for the CDR3 is TGTGCCAGTAGAGCCCGAAGACAGTCTGAAGCTTTCTTT. This rearrangement joins TRBV19 to TRBJ1-1; D perhaps matches TRBD1 (5 bases). The CDR3 is 13 amino acids. Germline loops: CDR1 LNHDA, CDR2 SQIVND (reference sequence). V was cut by 6 bases and J by 6 bases, with 14 bases left in between.

The table lists this clone with a few counts. This chain connects TRBV6-6 to TRBJ1-1; D call uncertain. V lost 8 bases and J lost 0, with 16 bases in between. Germline loops: CDR1 MNHNY, CDR2 SVGAGI (reference sequence). This CDR3 is 15 amino acids long. CDR3 in amino acids: CASRRPQAMNTEAFF. CDR3 bases: TGTGCCAGCCGTCGGCCCCAGGCTATGAACACTGAAGCTTTCTTT.

The chain recombines TRBV5-1 with TRBJ2-5; maybe TRBD2 (7 bases). CDR1 and CDR2 (germline): SGHRS, YFSETQ. Trimming stripped 0 bases from V and 3 bases from J, with 15 bases between. This CDR3 spans 16 amino acids. CDR3 amino acids: CASSLVGGRGEETQYF. CDR3 sequence (DNA): TGCGCCAGCAGCTTGGTGGGGGGCCGGGGGGAAGAGACCCAGTACTTC.

The chain joins TRBV28 to TRBJ1-5; tentative D call: TRBD1 (5 bases). V was pared by 3 bases and J by 6 bases, with 12 bases between. The CDR3 sequence is 14 residues long. The germline CDR1 and CDR2 sequences are MDHEN and SYDVKM. DNA for the CDR3: TGTGCCAGCAGTTTCGCCAGGGAAGGTCAGCCCCAGCATTTT. It yields the protein CASSFAREGQPQHF. The variable domain in full, completed from reference TRBV28 and TRBJ1-5, reads DVKVTQSSRYLVKRTGEKVFLECVQDMDHENMFWYRQDPGLGLRLIYFSYDVKMKEKGDIPEGYSVSREKKERFSLILESASTNQTSMYLCASSFAREGQPQHFGDGTRLSIL.

The V and J genes are TRBV28 and TRBJ1-6; weak D call: TRBD1 (5 bases). From germline, CDR1 is MDHEN and CDR2 SYDVKM. Trimming stripped 2 bases from V and 9 bases from J, with 5 bases between. This CDR3 has 12 residues. CDR3 DNA sequence: TGTGCCAGCAGTTTACAGGGTTCACCCCTCCACTTT. Protein: CASSLQGSPLHF.

V is TRBV7-9 and J is TRBJ2-3, with D hard to call. This CDR3 has 13 residues. Looked up from germline, CDR1 is SEHNR and CDR2 is FQNEAQ (reference sequence). The ends were cut back, 3 bases at V and 2 bases at J, with 6 bases in the middle. The CDR3 loop reads CASSLRLTDTQYF. DNA for the CDR3: TGTGCCAGCAGCTTGCGACTCACAGATACGCAGTATTTT.

The gene calls are TRBV19 and TRBJ1-5, with a weak D call TRBD1 (5 bases). The germline gives CDR1 LNHDA, CDR2 SQIVND (reference sequence). V was cut by 3 bases and J by 2 bases, with 14 bases left in between. The CDR3 has 16 residues. In DNA form, the CDR3 reads TGTGCCAGTAGTATGAGCCAGGGAATAGGCAATCAGCCCCAGCATTTT. Translating it yields CASSMSQGIGNQPQHF.

The genes are TRBV9 and TRBJ2-1; perhaps TRBD2 as D (5 bases). The CDR3 totals 15 residues. Germline CDR1 reads SGDLS; CDR2 reads YYNGEE. V lost 0 bases and J 1 base, leaving 8 bases between the germline ends. CDR3 nucleotide sequence: TGTGCCAGCAGCGTAGAAACGGGATCCTACAATGAGCAGTTCTTC. Its translation is CASSVETGSYNEQFF.

The chain recombines TRBV27 with TRBJ1-1; no clear D gene. CDR1 MNHEY and CDR2 SMNVEV come from the germline V gene (reference sequence). The V and J ends lost 4 bases and 2 bases respectively, with 11 bases between them. The CDR3 has 14 residues. The CDR3 sequence is CASSYALTNTEAFF. The CDR3 DNA reads as TGTGCCAGCAGTTACGCCCTTACTAACACTGAAGCTTTCTTT.

J is TRBJ2-1 and V is TRBV19; TRBD2 aligns across 7 bases. Germline V CDR1 and CDR2: LNHDA, SQIVND (reference sequence). The CDR3 is made up of 15 amino acids. V shed 6 bases and J 7 bases; nucleotides not matched to a gene: 12. The CDR3 nucleotides read TGTGCCAGTAGCCGGACTAGGCCACCCAAGAATGAGCAGTTCTTC. Protein: CASSRTRPPKNEQFF. Full variable domain (missing parts from reference TRBV19 and TRBJ2-1): DGGITQSPKYLFRKEGQNVTLSCEQNLNHDAMYWYRQDPGQGLRLIYYSQIVNDFQKGDIAEGYSVSREKKESFPLTVTSAQKNPTAFYLCASSRTRPPKNEQFFGPGTRLTVL.

The chain recombines TRBV29-1 with TRBJ2-1; tentative D call: TRBD2 (6 bases). V was shortened by 6 bases and J by 7 bases, with 22 bases between the two germline ends. This CDR3 has 15 amino acids. From germline, CDR1 is SQVTM and CDR2 ANQGSEA. The CDR3 nucleotides are TGCAGCGTAACACGGGCGGACTACTACCAGAATGAGCAGTTCTTC. This translates into CSVTRADYYQNEQFF.

This sequence joins TRBV7-6 and TRBJ1-1, with D possibly matching TRBD1 (5 bases). V lost 1 base, J lost 1 base, and 7 bases lay in between. The CDR3 is 14 residues long. Germline lookup yields CDR1 SGHVS and CDR2 FNYEAQ. CDR3 residues: CASSLGRENTEAFF. CDR3 bases: TGTGCCAGCAGCTTAGGCAGGGAGAACACTGAAGCTTTCTTT.

The chain joins TRBV30 to TRBJ2-1; 7 bases map to TRBD2. There are 15 residues in the CDR3. Germline-derived CDR1 and CDR2 are GTSNPN and SVGIG (reference sequence). V shed 3 bases, J shed 0 bases, and the junction held 5 bases outside the gene matches. The CDR3 coding sequence is TGTGCCTGGAGGGAACCTAGCGGCTCCTACAATGAGCAGTTCTTC. It is translated as CAWREPSGSYNEQFF.